This T cell receptor (beta chain) was documented in a study of shared clonotypes between healthy human individuals. General study results and limits: In general, naive subsets displayed greater estimated richness than memory subsets did.

Germline V gene sequence: CDR1 MDHEN, CDR2 SYDVKM. V was cut by 2 bases and J by 6 bases, with 16 bases left in between. The CDR3 has 15 residues. Worth noting for this clone: The target antigen is unknown.

Every donor was a Caucasian adult from Nashville, Tennessee. Libraries were prepared by immunoSEQ multiplex PCR; TCRdb keeps only in-frame clonotypes and omits some of them. Among hundreds of thousands of clones, around 73% were seen once, and the ten largest hold 1.5% to 2%. Sequencing was carried out using memory CD4+ T cells sorted from blood. Subset indicated: CD45RA-negative fraction. The TCR originated in a woman between 25 and 40 years old in good health. V and J are TRBV28 and TRBJ1-1, with D perhaps TRBD1 (5 bases). Here the CDR3 DNA reads TGTGCCAGCAGTTTAAAGCAGGGAAGGTCGGCTGAAGCTTTCTTT. Its protein is CASSLKQGRSAEAFF.